The T cell receptor beta chain described here comes from a study of shared clonotypes between healthy human individuals. The donors were all Caucasian adults (living in Nashville, Tennessee). V gave up 5 bases and J gave up 6 bases; unmatched junction bases: 7. The germline V gene encodes CDR1 SGHDT and CDR2 YYEEEE. CDR3 length equals 13 residues. The study, taken as a whole, reports: With a handful of donors compared, roughly 4.9% of naive CD4 clonotypes were shared. Relative to their counterparts shared across all four donors, non-shared clonotypes exhibited diminished generation probabilities. Investigators collected only blood, and repertoires in tissues likely differ.

With regard to this clone: Its antigen remains unknown.

Measured with immunoSEQ multiplex PCR; TCRdb has only the in-frame clones, and not every one. The sample contains some 1 million clones, approximately 76% of which appear only once. The sequence came from a young man in good health. V gene TRBV5-6 combines with J gene TRBJ2-7; TRBD1 aligns across 8 bases. The specimen was memory CD4+ T cells sorted from blood. Subset reported: CD45RA-negative fraction. Written as DNA, the CDR3 is TGTGCCAGCAGGCAGACAGGGGTAAGCGAGCAGTACTTC. Translated, it gives CASRQTGVSEQYF.